These 23 T cell receptor beta chains were all obtained from the same sample, sequenced in a study of blood T cell repertoires in COVID-19. TCRdb's table, derived via immunoSEQ multiplex PCR, lists solely in-frame clones and lacks some. The table records a few hundred thousand clones, about nine tenths of them present only once. The source material was PBMCs or T cells enriched from blood (not recorded which). The receptors were gathered from a man in his thirties or forties who had recovered from COVID-19.

In DNA form, the CDR3 reads TGTGCCAGCTCACAATCTAGCGGGAGGATCGATGAGCAGTTCTTC. Translated, it gives CASSQSSGRIDEQFF. The chain joins TRBV18 to TRBJ2-1; 11 bases agree with TRBD2. The CDR3 is 15 residues long. Germline-derived CDR1 and CDR2 are KGHSH and LQKENI. V lost 4 bases, J lost 8 bases, and 7 bases stayed unmatched.

The rearrangement links TRBV5-1 to TRBJ2-7; 9 nucleotides agree with TRBD1. The germline V gene encodes CDR1 SGHRS and CDR2 YFSETQ. The V segment lost 4 bases and the J segment 5 bases; nucleotides outside the gene matches: 4. The CDR3 spans 13 residues. The CDR3 reads CASSLDRGDEQYF. Here the CDR3 DNA reads TGCGCCAGCAGCCTGGACAGGGGTGACGAGCAGTACTTC.

This chain uses TRBV4-1 with TRBJ1-1; no reliable D call. Germline values: CDR1 MGHRA, CDR2 YSYEKL. The CDR3 is 15 residues long. Trimming took off 4 bases at V and 1 base at J, with 13 bases between the two ends. The CDR3 region is CASSPPFVWNTEAFF. As DNA, the CDR3 is TGCGCCAGCAGCCCCCCCTTCGTATGGAACACTGAAGCTTTCTTT.

V is TRBV2 and J is TRBJ2-7; weak D call: TRBD1 (6 bases). The CDR3 contains 13 residues. CDR1 is SNHLY, CDR2 FYNNEI, per germline. The germline V and J ends were trimmed by 10 bases and 2 bases, with 15 bases remaining between them. The CDR3 sequence: CATKPDSPYEQYF. The CDR3 DNA sequence: TGTGCCACCAAGCCGGACAGTCCCTACGAGCAGTACTTC.

This chain connects TRBV1 to TRBJ2-5; the table's TRBD2 call for D was not verified on the DNA. TRBV1 is shown as a pseudogene. This CDR3 contains 13 residues. CDR3 DNA sequence: TGCACCAGCAGCCAACTAGCTTTAGAGACCCAGTACTTC. As protein: CTSSQLALETQYF.

This sequence joins TRBV24-1 and TRBJ2-6, with 7 bases lining up with TRBD1. Germline loops: CDR1 KGHDR, CDR2 SFDVKD. V dropped 5 bases and J dropped 4; count of bases not matched to a gene: 7. The CDR3 is 16 amino acids. This CDR3 reads CATSGTDRAGANVLTF. CDR3 nucleotides: TGTGCCACCAGTGGTACCGACAGGGCCGGGGCCAACGTCCTGACTTTC.

The CDR3 loop is CASSLRRDSTDTQYF. The CDR3 DNA follows: TGTGCCAGCAGCTTAAGGCGGGATAGCACAGATACGCAGTATTTT. This sequence joins TRBV13 and TRBJ2-3, with D tentatively TRBD2 (6 bases). Germline V CDR1 and CDR2: PRHDT, FYEKMQ (reference sequence). This CDR3 is 15 amino acids long. The V and J ends lost 2 bases and 0 bases respectively, with 9 bases between them. The variable domain in full, completed from reference TRBV13 and TRBJ2-3, reads AAGVIQSPRHLIKEKRETATLKCYPIPRHDTVYWYQQGPGQDPQFLISFYEKMQSDKGSIPDRFSAQQFSDYHSELNMSSLELGDSALYFCASSLRRDSTDTQYFGPGTRLTVL.

The chain uses TRBV11-2 and TRBJ2-1; no reliable D call. V lost 4 bases and J 8 bases, leaving 6 bases between the germline ends. The CDR3 contains 11 residues. CDR1 is SGHAT, CDR2 FQNNGV, per germline. The CDR3 DNA sequence: TGTGCCAGCAGCTACTCCTATGAGCAGTTCTTC. Its translation: CASSYSYEQFF.

The chain joins TRBV24-1 to TRBJ2-1, with 8 bases matching TRBD1. CDR3 length: 16 residues. The V segment lost 7 bases and the J segment 1 base; nucleotides outside the gene matches: 8. Germline V gives CDR1 KGHDR, CDR2 SFDVKD. The CDR3 DNA follows: TGTGCCACCAGCGGACAGGGCCCGCGGTCCTACAATGAGCAGTTCTTC. Its translation is CATSGQGPRSYNEQFF.

This clone was recorded a few times. V is TRBV28 and J is TRBJ2-7; 13 bases match TRBD2. V lost 5 bases, J lost 6 bases, and 7 bases stayed unmatched. The germline V gene has CDR1 MDHEN and CDR2 SYDVKM. The CDR3 runs to 15 residues. The CDR3 sequence is CASSRTSGSASEQYF. CDR3 nucleotide sequence: TGTGCCAGCAGTAGGACTAGCGGGAGTGCGTCCGAGCAGTACTTC.

CDR3 residues: CSVPPLSSYNEQFF. CDR3 coding DNA: TGCAGCGTCCCCCCCTTGAGCTCCTACAATGAGCAGTTCTTC. This chain connects TRBV29-1 to TRBJ2-1; D unclear. V shed 6 bases and J shed 0 bases, with 12 bases lying between them. The CDR3 totals 14 residues. Germline lookup yields CDR1 SQVTM and CDR2 ANQGSEA.

The chain joins TRBV7-9 to TRBJ1-1; 8 bases line up with TRBD1. The junction had 11 bases not matched to a gene; V was cut back by 4 bases and J by 1 base. Germline values: CDR1 SEHNR, CDR2 FQNEAQ (reference sequence). The CDR3 length is 17 residues. The CDR3 sequence: CASSSLPGQGANTEAFF. As DNA, the CDR3 is TGTGCCAGCAGCTCGCTCCCAGGGCAGGGGGCGAACACTGAAGCTTTCTTT. Filled out from reference TRBV7-9 and TRBJ1-1, the complete variable domain reads DTGVSQNPRHKITKRGQNVTFRCDPISEHNRLYWYRQTLGQGPEFLTYFQNEAQLEKSRLLSDRFSAERPKGSFSTLEIQRTEQGDSAMYLCASSSLPGQGANTEAFFGQGTRLTVV.

V is TRBV19 and J is TRBJ1-2; 12 nucleotides align to TRBD1. CDR1 and CDR2 from the germline V gene are LNHDA and SQIVND (reference sequence). V was pared by 6 bases and J by 7 bases, with 9 bases of the junction left unmatched. There are 15 residues in the CDR3. The CDR3 protein is CASRTRDRGRLGYTF. For the CDR3, the DNA is TGTGCCAGTAGGACCCGGGACAGGGGGCGCCTTGGCTACACCTTC.

The rearrangement uses TRBV5-5 and TRBJ2-1; 10 bases fit TRBD1. J lost 9 bases, V lost 4 bases, and 7 bases had no gene match. Germline values: CDR1 SGHKS, CDR2 YYEKEE (reference sequence). The CDR3 has 14 amino acids. The CDR3, as DNA: TGTGCCAGCAGCCTCGGACAGGGGGTCGGTGAGCAGTTCTTC. This sequence encodes CASSLGQGVGEQFF.

The chain carries TRBV11-2 and TRBJ2-5, with a possible D match to TRBD2 (5 bases). The CDR3 extends over 16 amino acids. CDR1 and CDR2 (germline): SGHAT, FQNNGV. V lost 1 base and J 3 bases, leaving 15 bases between the germline ends. The CDR3 loop reads CASSLGWRRLEETQYF. The CDR3 coding sequence is TGTGCCAGCAGCTTAGGTTGGAGGCGGTTAGAAGAGACCCAGTACTTC.

The chain recombines TRBV9 with TRBJ2-3; 7 bases are shared with TRBD2. This CDR3 comprises 17 residues. The J segment lost 1 base and the V segment lost 6 bases, leaving 14 bases of the junction unmatched. The germline CDR1 and CDR2 sequences are SGDLS and YYNGEE. The CDR3 here is CASTLNPGGSGTDTQYF. CDR3 sequence (DNA): TGTGCCAGCACCCTAAACCCGGGCGGGAGTGGCACAGATACGCAGTATTTT.

The chain combines TRBV10-1 with TRBJ1-1, with D unresolved. Germline V gene lookup returns CDR1 WNHNN and CDR2 SYGVQD (reference sequence). With 5 bases removed from V and 1 base from J, the gap between germline ends came to 17 bases. The CDR3 loop spans 16 amino acids. CDR3: CASSPSGLPANTEAFF. Here the CDR3 DNA reads TGCGCCAGCAGTCCGAGCGGACTTCCCGCGAACACTGAAGCTTTCTTT.

J is TRBJ1-2 and V is TRBV13, with 7 bases matching TRBD1. The V gene end was trimmed by 1 base and the J gene end by 2 bases; junction bases not matched to a gene: 7. The CDR3 covers 16 residues. CDR1 PRHDT and CDR2 FYEKMQ come from the germline V gene (reference sequence). CDR3 coding DNA: TGTGCCAGCAGCTTAGCTCCGACAGGGTCCAACTATGGCTACACCTTC. The encoded protein is CASSLAPTGSNYGYTF.

The J gene is TRBJ1-1, the V gene TRBV6-4; 12 bases line up with TRBD1. Germline CDR1 reads MRHNA; CDR2 reads SNTAGT. Germline trimming cut 0 bases from V and 4 bases from J; bases unmatched to any gene: 18. This CDR3 is 21 amino acids long. This CDR3 is CASSDSLPGTGGYHSGTEAFF. DNA for the CDR3: TGTGCCAGCAGTGACTCATTGCCCGGGACAGGGGGCTACCATAGTGGCACTGAAGCTTTCTTT.

The chain carries TRBV27 and TRBJ1-5; D is perhaps TRBD1 (5 bases). CDR3 length equals 14 residues. Germline-derived CDR1 and CDR2 are MNHEY and SMNVEV (reference sequence). The V gene lost 6 bases and the J gene lost 3 bases, with 12 bases spanning the gap. The CDR3 loop is CASSQAGYNQPQHF. Here the CDR3 DNA reads TGTGCCAGCAGCCAGGCAGGGTACAATCAGCCCCAGCATTTT.

The table lists this clone with a few counts. V usage is TRBV2 and J usage is TRBJ2-3, with 9 bases identical to TRBD2. Germline V gives CDR1 SNHLY, CDR2 FYNNEI. The CDR3 has 16 amino acids. The V and J ends lost 8 bases and 1 base, in that order; junction bases with no gene match: 10. The CDR3 region is CASLDLAGPGTDTQYF. The CDR3 nucleotides are TGTGCCAGCCTAGATCTAGCGGGGCCGGGCACAGATACGCAGTATTTT. Based on the CDR3 plus reference TRBV2 and TRBJ2-3, the full variable domain is EPEVTQTPSHQVTQMGQEVILRCVPISNHLYFYWYRQILGQKVEFLVSFYNNEISEKSEIFDDQFSVERPDGSNFTLKIRSTKLEDSAMYFCASLDLAGPGTDTQYFGPGTRLTVL.

The V and J genes are TRBV10-3 and TRBJ2-5; weak D call: TRBD2 (6 bases). The length of the CDR3 is 13 residues. The V end was cut by 6 bases, the J end by 2 bases, with 10 bases between. Germline loops: CDR1 ENHRY, CDR2 SYGVKD. The CDR3 DNA reads as TGTGCCATCAGCCCGGGACTGCAAGAGACCCAGTACTTC. Translating it yields CAISPGLQETQYF.

V usage is TRBV5-4 and J usage is TRBJ2-5; the match to TRBD2 covers 12 bases. V shed 2 bases and J 5 bases; nucleotides not matched to a gene: 7. The CDR3 length is 16 residues. CDR1 and CDR2 from the germline V gene are SGHNT and YYREEE (reference sequence). Here the CDR3 DNA reads TGTGCCAGCAGCTTACCGACTAGCGGGGGAGGGGAGACCCAGTACTTC. It codes for CASSLPTSGGGETQYF.